The 10 T cell receptor beta chains in this list originate from one sample, sequenced in a study of cytomegalovirus exposure and HLA in healthy donors. Both 60 Vbeta primers and 13 Jbeta primers went into the PCR. Profiled with immunoSEQ multiplex PCR; TCRdb holds only in-frame clones, not every one. The sample records 150,000 to 200,000 clones, around 75% being singletons. Sequencing was performed on PBMCs. The receptors originated from a human donor in good health.

The chain is built from TRBV18 and TRBJ2-5; a possible D gene is TRBD2 (5 bases). Germline lookup yields CDR1 KGHSH and CDR2 LQKENI. Trimming pared 3 bases from V and 0 bases from J, leaving 8 bases between. This CDR3 is 14 amino acids long. The CDR3 DNA follows: TGTGCCAGCTCACCTGGACTTAACCAAGAGACCCAGTACTTC. This codes for CASSPGLNQETQYF.

The V gene is TRBV5-4, the J gene TRBJ2-7, with a possible D match to TRBD1 (6 bases). Germline-derived CDR1 and CDR2 are SGHNT and YYREEE (reference sequence). The CDR3 covers 14 residues. V was pared by 4 bases and J by 3 bases, with 14 bases between. For the CDR3, the DNA is TGTGCCAGCAGCCCAGGGGCCGGGATCTACGAGCAGTACTTC. Translated, it gives CASSPGAGIYEQYF.

This clone has a handful of counts. The chain employs TRBV19 and TRBJ2-2; 9 bases line up with TRBD1. CDR1 LNHDA and CDR2 SQIVND come from the germline V gene (reference sequence). Unmatched junction bases numbered 4, after V lost 8 bases and J lost 3 bases. The CDR3 is 14 amino acids. The CDR3 bases are TGTGCCAGTGACAGGGGGTGGGACACCGGGGAGCTGTTTTTT. Amino acids: CASDRGWDTGELFF.

J is TRBJ1-2 and V is TRBV9; 11 bases match TRBD1. There are 16 residues in the CDR3. Unmatched junction bases numbered 10, after V lost 4 bases and J lost 5 bases. Germline V lookup: CDR1 SGDLS, CDR2 YYNGEE. The DNA for the CDR3 is TGTGCCAGCAGCTCTACCGGGACAGGGGGTTTATATGGCTACACCTTC. Amino acid sequence: CASSSTGTGGLYGYTF. Full variable domain (rest looked up from reference TRBV9 and TRBJ1-2): DSGVTQTPKHLITATGQRVTLRCSPRSGDLSVYWYQQSLDQGLQFLIQYYNGEERAKGNILERFSAQQFPDLHSELNLSSLELGDSALYFCASSSTGTGGLYGYTFGSGTRLTVV.

Here the CDR3 DNA reads TGTGCCAGCCTAGCGGCCCGAGAGACCCAGTACTTC. This encodes CASLAARETQYF. The chain couples TRBV2 to TRBJ2-5, with TRBD2 matching 7 bases. Germline V gene data show CDR1 as SNHLY and CDR2 as FYNNEI. The CDR3 extends over 12 amino acids. The junction had 4 bases not matched to a gene; V was cut back by 8 bases and J by 4 bases.

This clone was seen only a few times. V is TRBV20-1 and J is TRBJ1-2, with D unclear. This CDR3 has 10 amino acids. V dropped 6 bases and J dropped 10 bases, with 12 bases sitting between them. Germline V gives CDR1 DFQATT, CDR2 SNEGSKA (reference sequence). The CDR3: CSAGSGFYTF. As DNA, the CDR3 is TGCAGTGCGGGTTCGGGGTTCTACACCTTC.

The chain combines TRBV11-2 with TRBJ2-3; TRBD2 agrees at 9 bases. Unmatched junction bases numbered 12, after V lost 5 bases and J lost 3 bases. CDR1 SGHAT and CDR2 FQNNGV come from the germline V gene. The CDR3 loop spans 17 amino acids. The CDR3 nucleotides read TGTGCCAGCAGCCGCGGCGGGGGGGGCCAATTGACAGATACGCAGTATTTT. Its translation is CASSRGGGGQLTDTQYF.

To note about this clone: The sample carries other DNA sequences with the same CDR3. The chain combines TRBV20-1 with TRBJ2-5; D is undetermined. Germline loops: CDR1 DFQATT, CDR2 SNEGSKA (reference sequence). Trimming removed 5 bases from V and 2 bases from J, with 3 bases in between. The CDR3 length is 10 residues. In DNA, the CDR3 is TGCAGTGCTCTGCAAGAGACCCAGTACTTC. It codes for CSALQETQYF.

The V and J genes are TRBV4-2 and TRBJ2-3, with 12 bases lining up with TRBD2. Unmatched junction bases numbered 5, after V lost 4 bases and J lost 6 bases. Germline values: CDR1 LGHNA, CDR2 YNFKEQ. The CDR3 has 15 amino acids. CDR3: CASSPSGGAGDTQYF. The DNA of the CDR3 is TGTGCCAGCAGCCCTAGCGGGGGGGCCGGGGATACGCAGTATTTT.

The chain has TRBV2 and TRBJ1-2; 8 bases align to TRBD1. The germline gives CDR1 SNHLY, CDR2 FYNNEI. This CDR3 contains 14 residues. Trimming removed 2 bases from V and 4 bases from J; junction bases left unmatched: 3. Written as DNA, the CDR3 is TGTGCCAGCAGTGAAAGTGACAGGGGCTATGGCTACACCTTC. Translation gives CASSESDRGYGYTF.